This T cell receptor (beta chain) was obtained from a study of CXCR3-negative and CXCR3-positive naive CD8 T cells. The libraries of TRB cDNA were prepared using 5' RACE with UMI labels. TCRdb reprocessed the 5' RACE reads; each CDR3 protein has one entry and no DNA is given. The sample features about 24,000 distinct CDR3 sequences, with about 4.3% in its top ten. General study points: It was found that naive subsets had comparable surface CD5, and TCR strength was inferred from TRB CDR3 properties. Naive CXCR3-positive cells had TRB CDR3s more hydrophobic than those of CXCR3-negative naive cells.

Concerning this clonotype itself: The antigen remains undetermined.

CDR1 and CDR2 (germline): SGHVS, FNYEAQ. This CDR3 contains 14 residues. Specimen: naive CXCR3- CD8+ T cells from blood. Described subset: CD45RO-CCR7+CD27+CD95- naive CD8+ T cells lacking CXCR3 (TNR3-). This receptor was taken from a human donor in good health. Some clones in this sample may be carry-over from other donors' samples. The chain joins TRBV7-6 to TRBJ2-2; with no DNA, the TCRdb D assignment of TRBD1 cannot be verified. CDR3 loop: CASRGQATTGELFF.